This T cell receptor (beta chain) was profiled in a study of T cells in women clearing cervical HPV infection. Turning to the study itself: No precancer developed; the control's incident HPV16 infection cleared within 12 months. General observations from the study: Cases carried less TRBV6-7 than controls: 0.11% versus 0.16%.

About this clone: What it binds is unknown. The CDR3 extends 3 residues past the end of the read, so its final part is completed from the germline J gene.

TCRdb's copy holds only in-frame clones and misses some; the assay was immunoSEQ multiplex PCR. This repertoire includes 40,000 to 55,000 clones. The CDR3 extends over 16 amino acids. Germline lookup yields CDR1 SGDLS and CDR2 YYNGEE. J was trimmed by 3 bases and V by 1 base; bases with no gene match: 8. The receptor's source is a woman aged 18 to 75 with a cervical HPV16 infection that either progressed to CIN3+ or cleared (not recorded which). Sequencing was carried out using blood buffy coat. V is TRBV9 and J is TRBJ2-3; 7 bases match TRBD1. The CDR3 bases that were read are TGTGCCAGCAGCGTAACAGGGGAACCGGGAACAGATACG. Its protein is CASSVTGEPGTDT. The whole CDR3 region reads CASSVTGEPGTDTQYF.